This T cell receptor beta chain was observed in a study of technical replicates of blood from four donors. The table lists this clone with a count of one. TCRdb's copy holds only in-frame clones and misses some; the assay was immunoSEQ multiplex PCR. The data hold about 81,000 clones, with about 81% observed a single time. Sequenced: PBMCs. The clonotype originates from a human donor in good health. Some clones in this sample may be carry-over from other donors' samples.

This chain's CDR3 is CASRERGDTQYF. CDR3 coding DNA: TGTGCCAGCAGGGAGCGGGGAGATACGCAGTATTTT. V is TRBV2 and J is TRBJ2-3; TRBD2 matches 7 bases. Germline lookup yields CDR1 SNHLY and CDR2 FYNNEI. The length of the CDR3 is 12 residues. Trimming removed 6 bases from V and 5 bases from J; junction bases left unmatched: 2. Filled out from reference TRBV2 and TRBJ2-3, the complete variable domain reads EPEVTQTPSHQVTQMGQEVILRCVPISNHLYFYWYRQILGQKVEFLVSFYNNEISEKSEIFDDQFSVERPDGSNFTLKIRSTKLEDSAMYFCASRERGDTQYFGPGTRLTVL.